The present TCR beta chain was sequenced within a study of T-cell memory formation after mild COVID-19. Only a few counts were recorded for this clonotype. V shed 6 bases, J shed 2 bases, and the junction held 8 bases outside the gene matches. The germline gives CDR1 MNHEY, CDR2 SMNVEV (reference sequence). The CDR3 length is 15 residues. TCRdb re-called the 5' RACE reads with MiXCR, one entry per CDR3 protein. The data show more than 80,000 distinct CDR3 sequences, around 12% seen once. Sequencing was performed on PBMCs or a T cell subset sorted from them (not recorded which). V and J are TRBV27 and TRBJ2-7; 9 bases map to TRBD1. The source is an adult woman who had mild COVID-19 (a few samples of this study predate the infection). Cell type and time point are not known. CDR3 DNA: TGTGCCAGCAGACCCGGACAGGGGTATGCCTACGAGCAGTACTTC. As protein: CASRPGQGYAYEQYF.